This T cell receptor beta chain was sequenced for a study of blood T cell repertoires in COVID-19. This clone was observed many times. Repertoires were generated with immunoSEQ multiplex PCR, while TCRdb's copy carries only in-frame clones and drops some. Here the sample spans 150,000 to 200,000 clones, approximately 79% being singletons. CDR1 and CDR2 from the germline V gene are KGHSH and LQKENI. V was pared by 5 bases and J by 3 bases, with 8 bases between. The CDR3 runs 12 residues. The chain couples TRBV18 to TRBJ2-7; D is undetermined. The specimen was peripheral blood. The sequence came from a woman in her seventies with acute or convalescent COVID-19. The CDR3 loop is CASSSDYYEQYF. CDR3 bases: TGTGCCAGCTCATCAGATTACTACGAGCAGTACTTC.